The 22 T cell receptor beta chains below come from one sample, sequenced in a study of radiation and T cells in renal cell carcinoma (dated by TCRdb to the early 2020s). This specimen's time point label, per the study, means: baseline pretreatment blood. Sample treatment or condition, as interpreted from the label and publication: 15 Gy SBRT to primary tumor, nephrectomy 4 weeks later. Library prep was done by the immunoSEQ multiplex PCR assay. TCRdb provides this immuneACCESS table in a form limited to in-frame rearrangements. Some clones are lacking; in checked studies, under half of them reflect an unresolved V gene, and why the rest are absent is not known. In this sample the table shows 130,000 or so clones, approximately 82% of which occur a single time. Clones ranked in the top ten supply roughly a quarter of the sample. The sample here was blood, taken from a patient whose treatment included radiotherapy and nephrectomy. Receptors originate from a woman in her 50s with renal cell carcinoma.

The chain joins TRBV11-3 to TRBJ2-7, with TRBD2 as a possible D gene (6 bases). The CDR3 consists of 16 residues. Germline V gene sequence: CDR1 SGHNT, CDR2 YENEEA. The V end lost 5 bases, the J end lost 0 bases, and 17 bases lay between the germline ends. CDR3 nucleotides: TGTGCCAGCAGCCGCGGCGCTAGCGCATTCTCCTACGAGCAGTACTTC. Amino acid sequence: CASSRGASAFSYEQYF. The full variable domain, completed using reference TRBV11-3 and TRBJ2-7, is EAGVVQSPRYKIIEKKQPVAFWCNPISGHNTLYWYLQNLGQGPELLIRYENEEAVDDSQLPKDRFSAERLKGVDSTLKIQPAELGDSAVYLCASSRGASAFSYEQYFGPGTRLTVT.

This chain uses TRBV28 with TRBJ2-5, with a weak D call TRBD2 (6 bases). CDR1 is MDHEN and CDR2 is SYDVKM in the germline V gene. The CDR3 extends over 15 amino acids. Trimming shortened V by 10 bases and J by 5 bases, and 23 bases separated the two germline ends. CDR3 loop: CATRTGAAVMETQYF. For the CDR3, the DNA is TGTGCCACAAGAACGGGAGCGGCGGTTATGGAGACCCAGTACTTC.

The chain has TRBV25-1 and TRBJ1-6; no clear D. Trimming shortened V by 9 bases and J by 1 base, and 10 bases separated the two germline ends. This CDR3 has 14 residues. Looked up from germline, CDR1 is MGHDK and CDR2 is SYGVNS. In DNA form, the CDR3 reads TGTGCCAGTATAGGTGATTCCTATAATTCACCCCTCCACTTT. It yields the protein CASIGDSYNSPLHF.

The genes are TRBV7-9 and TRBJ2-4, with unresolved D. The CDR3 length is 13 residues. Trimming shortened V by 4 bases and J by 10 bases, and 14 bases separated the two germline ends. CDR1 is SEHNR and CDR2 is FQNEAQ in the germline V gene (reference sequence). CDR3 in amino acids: CASSSDVNGIQYF. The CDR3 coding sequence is TGTGCCAGCAGCTCGGATGTAAATGGTATTCAGTACTTC.

Here the CDR3 DNA reads TGCGCCAGCAGCCTGGATGGAGGCGGCTACGAGCAGTACTTC. It translates to CASSLDGGGYEQYF. The chain joins TRBV4-3 to TRBJ2-7; weak D call: TRBD2 (5 bases). Germline CDR1 is LGHNA and CDR2 is YSLEER. The CDR3 covers 14 residues. V shed 4 bases and J shed 3 bases, with 13 bases lying between them.

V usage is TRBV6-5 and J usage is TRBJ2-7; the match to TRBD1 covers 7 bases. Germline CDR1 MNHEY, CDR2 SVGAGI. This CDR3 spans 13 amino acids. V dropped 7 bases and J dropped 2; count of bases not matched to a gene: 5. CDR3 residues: CASNPGTAYEQYF. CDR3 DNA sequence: TGTGCCAGCAACCCTGGGACAGCCTACGAGCAGTACTTC.

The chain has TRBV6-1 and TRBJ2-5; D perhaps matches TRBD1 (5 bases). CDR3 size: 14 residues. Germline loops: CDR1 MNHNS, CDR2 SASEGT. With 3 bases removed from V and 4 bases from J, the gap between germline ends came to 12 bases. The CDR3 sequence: CASSDTGWGETQYF. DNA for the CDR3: TGTGCCAGCAGTGATACAGGTTGGGGAGAGACCCAGTACTTC.

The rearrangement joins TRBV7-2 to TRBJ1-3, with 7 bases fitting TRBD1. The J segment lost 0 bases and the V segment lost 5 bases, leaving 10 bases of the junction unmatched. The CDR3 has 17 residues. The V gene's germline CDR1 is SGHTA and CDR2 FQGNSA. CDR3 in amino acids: CASSPQGGGYSGNTIYF. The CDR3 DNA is TGTGCCAGCAGCCCCCAGGGGGGGGGCTACTCTGGAAACACCATATATTTT.

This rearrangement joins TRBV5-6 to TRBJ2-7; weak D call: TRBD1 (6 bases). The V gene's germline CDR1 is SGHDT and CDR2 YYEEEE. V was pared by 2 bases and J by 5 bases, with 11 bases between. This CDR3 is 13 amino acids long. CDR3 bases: TGTGCCAGCAGCTTACAGGGATCCCACGAGCAGTACTTC. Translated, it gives CASSLQGSHEQYF.

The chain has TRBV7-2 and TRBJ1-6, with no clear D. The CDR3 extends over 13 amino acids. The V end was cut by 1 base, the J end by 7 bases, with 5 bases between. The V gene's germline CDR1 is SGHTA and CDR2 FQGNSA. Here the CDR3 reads CASSLDGNSPLHF. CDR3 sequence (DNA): TGTGCCAGCAGCTTAGACGGGAATTCACCCCTCCACTTT.

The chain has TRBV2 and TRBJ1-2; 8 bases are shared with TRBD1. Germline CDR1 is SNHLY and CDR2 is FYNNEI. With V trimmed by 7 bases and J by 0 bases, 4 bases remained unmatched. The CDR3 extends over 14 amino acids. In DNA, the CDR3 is TGTGCCAGCACTCGGGACAGGACTAACTATGGCTACACCTTC. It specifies CASTRDRTNYGYTF.

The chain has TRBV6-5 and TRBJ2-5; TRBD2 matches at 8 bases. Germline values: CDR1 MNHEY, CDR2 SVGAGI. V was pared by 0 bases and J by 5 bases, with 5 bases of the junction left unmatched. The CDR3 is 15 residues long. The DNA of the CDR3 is TGTGCCAGCAGTTACTCGGCGGGGGGCTGGGAGACCCAGTACTTC. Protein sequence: CASSYSAGGWETQYF.

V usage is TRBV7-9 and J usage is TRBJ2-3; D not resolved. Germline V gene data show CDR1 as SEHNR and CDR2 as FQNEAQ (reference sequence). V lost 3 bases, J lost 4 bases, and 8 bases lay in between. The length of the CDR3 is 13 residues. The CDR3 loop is CASSLSTADTQYF. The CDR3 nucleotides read TGTGCCAGCAGCTTGTCTACCGCAGATACGCAGTATTTT. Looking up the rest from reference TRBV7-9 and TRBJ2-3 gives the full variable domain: DTGVSQNPRHKITKRGQNVTFRCDPISEHNRLYWYRQTLGQGPEFLTYFQNEAQLEKSRLLSDRFSAERPKGSFSTLEIQRTEQGDSAMYLCASSLSTADTQYFGPGTRLTVL.

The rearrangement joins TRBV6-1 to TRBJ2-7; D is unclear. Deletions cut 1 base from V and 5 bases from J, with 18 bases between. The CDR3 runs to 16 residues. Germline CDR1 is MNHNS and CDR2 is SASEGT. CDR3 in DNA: TGTGCCAGCAGTGAAGGACCGAGACGCAGCCGGGACGAGCAGTACTTC. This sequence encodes CASSEGPRRSRDEQYF.

The CDR3 coding sequence is TGTGCCAGCAGCCCCAACAGCTACTATGGCTACACCTTC. Protein sequence: CASSPNSYYGYTF. This sequence joins TRBV7-9 and TRBJ1-2; the D is unclear. CDR3 length: 13 residues. Looked up from germline, CDR1 is SEHNR and CDR2 is FQNEAQ (reference sequence). Deletions cut 5 bases from V and 3 bases from J, with 10 bases between.

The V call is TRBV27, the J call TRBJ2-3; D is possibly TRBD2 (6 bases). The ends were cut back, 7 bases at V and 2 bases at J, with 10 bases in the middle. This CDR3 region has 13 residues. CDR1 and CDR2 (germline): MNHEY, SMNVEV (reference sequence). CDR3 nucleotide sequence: TGTGCCAGCATGGCGGGGCTCACAGATACGCAGTATTTT. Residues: CASMAGLTDTQYF.

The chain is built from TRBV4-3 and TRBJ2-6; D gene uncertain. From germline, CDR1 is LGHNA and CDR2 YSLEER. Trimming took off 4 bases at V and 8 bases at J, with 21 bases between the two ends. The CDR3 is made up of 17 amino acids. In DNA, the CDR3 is TGCGCCAGCAGCCCCTCAGTGGGCAGTGGAGAGACCAACGTCCTGACTTTC. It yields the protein CASSPSVGSGETNVLTF.

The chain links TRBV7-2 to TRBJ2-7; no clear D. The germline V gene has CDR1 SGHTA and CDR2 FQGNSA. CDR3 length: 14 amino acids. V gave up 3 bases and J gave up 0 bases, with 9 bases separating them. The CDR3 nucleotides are TGTGCCAGCAGCTTCGACCCCAGCTCCTACGAGCAGTACTTC. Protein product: CASSFDPSSYEQYF. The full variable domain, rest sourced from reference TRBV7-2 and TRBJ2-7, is GAGVSQSPSNKVTEKGKDVELRCDPISGHTALYWYRQSLGQGLEFLIYFQGNSAPDKSGLPSDRFSAERTGGSVSTLTIQRTQQEDSAVYLCASSFDPSSYEQYFGPGTRLTVT.

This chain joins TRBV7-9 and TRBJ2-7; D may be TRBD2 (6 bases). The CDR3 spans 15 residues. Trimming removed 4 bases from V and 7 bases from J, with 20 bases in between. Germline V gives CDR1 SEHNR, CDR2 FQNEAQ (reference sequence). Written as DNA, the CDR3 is TGTGCCAGCAGCTCCGGGACGGAAGGCCGGGGGGAGCAGTACTTC. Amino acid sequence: CASSSGTEGRGEQYF.

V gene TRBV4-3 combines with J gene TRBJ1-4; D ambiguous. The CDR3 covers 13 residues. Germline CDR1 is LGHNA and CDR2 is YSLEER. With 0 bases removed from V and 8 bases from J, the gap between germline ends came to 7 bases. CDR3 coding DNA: TGCGCCAGCAGCCAAGATGAGTGGGAAAAACTGTTTTTT. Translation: CASSQDEWEKLFF.

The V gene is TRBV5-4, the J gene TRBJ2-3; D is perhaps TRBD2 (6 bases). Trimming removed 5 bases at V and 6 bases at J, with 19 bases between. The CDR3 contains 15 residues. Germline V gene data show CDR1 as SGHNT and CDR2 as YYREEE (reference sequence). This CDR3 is CASRAGTSRSDTQYF. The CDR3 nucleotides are TGTGCCAGCAGAGCCGGGACTTCACGATCGGATACGCAGTATTTT.

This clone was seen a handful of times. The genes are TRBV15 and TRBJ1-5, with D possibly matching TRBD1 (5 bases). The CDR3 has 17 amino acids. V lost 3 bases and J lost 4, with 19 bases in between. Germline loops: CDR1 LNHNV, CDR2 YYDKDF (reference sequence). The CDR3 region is CATSRGRSGRTNQPQHF. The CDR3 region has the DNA TGTGCCACCAGCAGGGGAAGATCGGGACGGACTAATCAGCCCCAGCATTTT.